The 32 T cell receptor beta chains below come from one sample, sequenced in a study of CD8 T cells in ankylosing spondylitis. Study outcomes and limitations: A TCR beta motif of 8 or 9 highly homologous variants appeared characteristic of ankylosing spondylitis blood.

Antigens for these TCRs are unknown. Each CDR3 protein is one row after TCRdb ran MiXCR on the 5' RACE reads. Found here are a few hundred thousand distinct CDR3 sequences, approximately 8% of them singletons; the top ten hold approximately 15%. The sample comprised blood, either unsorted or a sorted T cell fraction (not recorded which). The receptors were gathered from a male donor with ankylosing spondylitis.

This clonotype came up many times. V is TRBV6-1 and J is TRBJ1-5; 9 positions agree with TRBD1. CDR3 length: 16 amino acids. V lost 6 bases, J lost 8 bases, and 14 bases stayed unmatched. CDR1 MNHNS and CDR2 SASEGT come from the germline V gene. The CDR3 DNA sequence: TGTGCCAGCAGCACGGGGGGTGGACAGGGGACCGAGCCCCAGCATTTT. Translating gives CASSTGGGQGTEPQHF.

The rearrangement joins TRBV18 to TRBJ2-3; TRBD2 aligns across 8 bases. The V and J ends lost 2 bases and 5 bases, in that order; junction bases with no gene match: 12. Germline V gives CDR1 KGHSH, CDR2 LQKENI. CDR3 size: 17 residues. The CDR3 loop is CASSPIRVAGGEDTQYF. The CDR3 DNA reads TGTGCCAGCTCACCAATTCGGGTCGCGGGAGGCGAAGATACGCAGTATTTT.

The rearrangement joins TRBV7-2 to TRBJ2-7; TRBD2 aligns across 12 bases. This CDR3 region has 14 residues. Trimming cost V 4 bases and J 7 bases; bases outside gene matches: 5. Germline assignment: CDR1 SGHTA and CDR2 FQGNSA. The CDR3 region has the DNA TGTGCCAGCAGCTCTAGCGGGAGGGCTTGGGAGCAGTACTTC. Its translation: CASSSSGRAWEQYF. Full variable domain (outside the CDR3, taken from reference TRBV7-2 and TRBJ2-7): GAGVSQSPSNKVTEKGKDVELRCDPISGHTALYWYRQSLGQGLEFLIYFQGNSAPDKSGLPSDRFSAERTGGSVSTLTIQRTQQEDSAVYLCASSSSGRAWEQYFGPGTRLTVT.

This CDR3 is CSASIAGYEQYF. CDR3 bases: TGCAGTGCTAGCATAGCCGGCTACGAGCAGTACTTC. The chain carries TRBV20-1 and TRBJ2-7; D unresolved. V shed 3 bases and J shed 3 bases, with 9 bases lying between them. Per the germline V gene, CDR1 is DFQATT and CDR2 is SNEGSKA (reference sequence). The CDR3 has 12 amino acids.

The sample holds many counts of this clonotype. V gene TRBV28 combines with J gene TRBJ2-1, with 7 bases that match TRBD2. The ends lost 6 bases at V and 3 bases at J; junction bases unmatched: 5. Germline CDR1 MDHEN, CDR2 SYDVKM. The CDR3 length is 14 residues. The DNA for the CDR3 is TGTGCCAGCAGCCGTACTAGCGTCTACAATGAGCAGTTCTTC. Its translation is CASSRTSVYNEQFF.

In nucleotides, the CDR3 is TGTGCCAGCATTCGAGGGGCAGGAGACTACGAGCAGTACTTC. Its translation: CASIRGAGDYEQYF. V and J are TRBV6-1 and TRBJ2-7; D may be TRBD1 or TRBD2 (5 bases each). The CDR3 runs to 14 residues. The ends were cut back, 7 bases at V and 3 bases at J, with 16 bases in the middle. Germline lookup yields CDR1 MNHNS and CDR2 SASEGT.

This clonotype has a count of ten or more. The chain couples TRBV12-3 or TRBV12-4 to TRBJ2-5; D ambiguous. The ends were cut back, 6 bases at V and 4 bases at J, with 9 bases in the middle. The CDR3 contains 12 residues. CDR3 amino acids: CASSPDGETQYF. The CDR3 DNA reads TGTGCCAGCAGCCCCGACGGAGAGACCCAGTACTTC.

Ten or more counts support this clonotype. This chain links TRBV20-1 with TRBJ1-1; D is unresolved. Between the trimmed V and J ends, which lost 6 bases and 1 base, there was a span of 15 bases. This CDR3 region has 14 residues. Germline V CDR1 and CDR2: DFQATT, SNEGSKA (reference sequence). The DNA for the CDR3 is TGCAGTGCCTTCCCTTTTGTAGGGAACACTGAAGCTTTCTTT. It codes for CSAFPFVGNTEAFF.

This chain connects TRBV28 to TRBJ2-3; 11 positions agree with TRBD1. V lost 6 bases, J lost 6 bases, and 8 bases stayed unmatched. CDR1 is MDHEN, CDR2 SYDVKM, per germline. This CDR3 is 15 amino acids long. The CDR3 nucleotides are TGTGCCAGCAGCCCTGGGACAGGGGGTTGGGATACGCAGTATTTT. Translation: CASSPGTGGWDTQYF.

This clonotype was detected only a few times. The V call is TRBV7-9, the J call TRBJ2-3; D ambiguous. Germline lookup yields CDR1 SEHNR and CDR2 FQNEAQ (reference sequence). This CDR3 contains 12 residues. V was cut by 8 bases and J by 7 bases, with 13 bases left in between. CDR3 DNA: TGTGCCAGCCCTGGGGTTATGAATACGCAGTATTTT. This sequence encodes CASPGVMNTQYF.

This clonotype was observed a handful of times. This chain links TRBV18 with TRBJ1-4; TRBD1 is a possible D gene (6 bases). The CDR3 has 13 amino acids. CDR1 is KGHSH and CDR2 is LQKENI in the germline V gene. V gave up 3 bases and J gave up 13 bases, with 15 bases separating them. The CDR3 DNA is TGTGCCAGCTCACCGCAGGGGTCGGGCCCACTGTTTTTT. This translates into CASSPQGSGPLFF.

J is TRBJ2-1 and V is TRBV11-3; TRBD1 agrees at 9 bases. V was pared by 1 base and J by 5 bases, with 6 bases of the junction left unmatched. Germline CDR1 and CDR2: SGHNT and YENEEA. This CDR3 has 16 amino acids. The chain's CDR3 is CASSLGGQGTDNEQFF. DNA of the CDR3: TGTGCCAGCAGCTTAGGGGGACAGGGCACGGACAATGAGCAGTTCTTC. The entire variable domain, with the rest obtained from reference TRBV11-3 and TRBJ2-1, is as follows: EAGVVQSPRYKIIEKKQPVAFWCNPISGHNTLYWYLQNLGQGPELLIRYENEEAVDDSQLPKDRFSAERLKGVDSTLKIQPAELGDSAVYLCASSLGGQGTDNEQFFGPGTRLTVL.

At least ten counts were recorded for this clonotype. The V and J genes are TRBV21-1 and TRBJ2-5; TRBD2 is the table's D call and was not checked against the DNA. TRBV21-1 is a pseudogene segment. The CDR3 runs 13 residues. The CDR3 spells CASDAGAEETQYF. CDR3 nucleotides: TGTGCCAGCGATGCGGGAGCTGAGGAGACCCAGTACTTC.

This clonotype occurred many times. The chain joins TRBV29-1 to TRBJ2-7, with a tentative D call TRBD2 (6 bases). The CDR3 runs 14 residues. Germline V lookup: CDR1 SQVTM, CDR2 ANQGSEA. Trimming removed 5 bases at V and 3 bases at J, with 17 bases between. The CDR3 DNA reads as TGCAGCGTTAACCCCAGCCGGGGAGGCTACGAGCAGTACTTC. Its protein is CSVNPSRGGYEQYF.

The CDR3: CASSQVLITSYEQYF. The CDR3 DNA reads TGCGCCAGCAGCCAAGTCCTAATAACCTCCTACGAGCAGTACTTC. This chain connects TRBV4-3 to TRBJ2-7; D is unclear. CDR1 and CDR2 (germline): LGHNA, YSLEER. The CDR3 contains 15 residues. Between the trimmed V and J ends, which lost 1 base and 0 bases, there was a span of 10 bases.

CDR3 protein: CATSTAADEQYF. DNA of the CDR3: TGTGCCACCAGCACCGCAGCGGACGAGCAGTACTTC. This rearrangement joins TRBV6-2 or TRBV6-3 to TRBJ2-7; tentative D call: TRBD2 (5 bases). Per the germline V gene, CDR1 is MNHEY and CDR2 is SVGEGT. Trimming stripped 10 bases from V and 5 bases from J, with 15 bases between. CDR3 length: 12 amino acids.

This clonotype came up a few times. CDR3 amino acids: CASRSGTGGAETQYF. CDR3 in DNA: TGTGCCAGCAGATCTGGTACAGGGGGCGCGGAGACCCAGTACTTC. The V gene is TRBV7-7, the J gene TRBJ2-5, with TRBD1 identical over 9 bases. The germline V gene has CDR1 SSHAT and CDR2 FNYEAQ (reference sequence). V was pared by 6 bases and J by 5 bases, with 10 bases of the junction left unmatched. CDR3 length: 15 residues.

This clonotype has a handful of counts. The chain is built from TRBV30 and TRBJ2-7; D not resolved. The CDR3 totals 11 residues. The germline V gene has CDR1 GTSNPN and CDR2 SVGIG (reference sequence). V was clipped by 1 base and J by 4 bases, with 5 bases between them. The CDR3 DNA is TGTGCCTGGAGTGGCAATTACGAGCAGTACTTC. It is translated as CAWSGNYEQYF.

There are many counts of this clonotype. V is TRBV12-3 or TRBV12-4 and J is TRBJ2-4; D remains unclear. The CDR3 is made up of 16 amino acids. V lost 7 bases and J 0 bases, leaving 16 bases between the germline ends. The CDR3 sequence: CASTNRRILAKNIQYF. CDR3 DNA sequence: TGTGCCAGCACCAACCGGCGGATCCTAGCCAAAAACATTCAGTACTTC.

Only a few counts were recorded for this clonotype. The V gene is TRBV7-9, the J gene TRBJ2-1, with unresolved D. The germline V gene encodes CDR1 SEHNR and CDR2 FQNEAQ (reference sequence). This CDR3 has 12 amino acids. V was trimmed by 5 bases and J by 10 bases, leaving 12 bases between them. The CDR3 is CASSRNRGEQFF. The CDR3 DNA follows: TGTGCCAGCAGCCGAAATCGTGGGGAGCAGTTCTTC.

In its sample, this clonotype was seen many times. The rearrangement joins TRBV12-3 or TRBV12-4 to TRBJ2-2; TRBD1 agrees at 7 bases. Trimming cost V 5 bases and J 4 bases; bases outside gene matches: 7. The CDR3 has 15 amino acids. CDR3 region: CASSRQRTGTGELFF. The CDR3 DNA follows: TGTGCCAGCAGTCGCCAAAGGACAGGCACCGGGGAGCTGTTTTTT.

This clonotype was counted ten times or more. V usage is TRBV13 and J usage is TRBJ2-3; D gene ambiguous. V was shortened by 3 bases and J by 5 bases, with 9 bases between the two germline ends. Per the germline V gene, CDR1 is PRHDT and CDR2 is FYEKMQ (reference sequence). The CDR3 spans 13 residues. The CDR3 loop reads CASSLGVGDTQYF. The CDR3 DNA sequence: TGTGCCAGCAGCTTGGGCGTCGGAGATACGCAGTATTTT.

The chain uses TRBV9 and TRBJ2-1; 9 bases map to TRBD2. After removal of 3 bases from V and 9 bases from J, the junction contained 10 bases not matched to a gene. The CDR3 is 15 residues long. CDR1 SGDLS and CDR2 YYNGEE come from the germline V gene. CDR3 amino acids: CASSALAGLRTEQFF. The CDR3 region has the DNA TGTGCCAGCAGCGCCCTAGCGGGACTGCGGACTGAGCAGTTCTTC.

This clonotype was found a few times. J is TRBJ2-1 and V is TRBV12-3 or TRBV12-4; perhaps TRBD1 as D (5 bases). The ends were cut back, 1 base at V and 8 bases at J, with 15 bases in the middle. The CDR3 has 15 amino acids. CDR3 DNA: TGTGCCAGCAGTTTAGATCCAGGGTGGTCACATGAGCAGTTCTTC. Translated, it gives CASSLDPGWSHEQFF.

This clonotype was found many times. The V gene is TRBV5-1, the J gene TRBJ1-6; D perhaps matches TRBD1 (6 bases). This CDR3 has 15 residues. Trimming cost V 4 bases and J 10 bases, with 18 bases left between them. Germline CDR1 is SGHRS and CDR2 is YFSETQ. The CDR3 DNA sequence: TGCGCCAGCAGCCCCACCGAGGGGGGCGGATCACCCCTCCACTTT. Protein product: CASSPTEGGGSPLHF.

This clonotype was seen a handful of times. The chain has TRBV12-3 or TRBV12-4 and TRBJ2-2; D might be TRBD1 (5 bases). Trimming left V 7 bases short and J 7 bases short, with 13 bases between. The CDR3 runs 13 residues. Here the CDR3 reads CASIQGRVGELFF. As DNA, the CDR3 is TGTGCCAGCATTCAGGGTCGGGTCGGGGAGCTGTTTTTT.

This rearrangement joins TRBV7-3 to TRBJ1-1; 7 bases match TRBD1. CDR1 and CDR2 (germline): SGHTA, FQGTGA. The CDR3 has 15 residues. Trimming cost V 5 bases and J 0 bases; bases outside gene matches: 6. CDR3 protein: CASSETGRMNTEAFF. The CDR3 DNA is TGTGCCAGCAGCGAGACAGGGCGGATGAACACTGAAGCTTTCTTT.

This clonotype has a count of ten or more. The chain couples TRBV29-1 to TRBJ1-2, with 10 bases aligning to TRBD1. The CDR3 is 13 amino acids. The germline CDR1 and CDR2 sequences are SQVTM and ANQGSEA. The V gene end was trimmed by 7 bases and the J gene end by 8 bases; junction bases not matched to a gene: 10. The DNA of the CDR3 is TGCAGCGACCGAAGACAGGGGGCGGGCGGCTACACCTTC. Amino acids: CSDRRQGAGGYTF.

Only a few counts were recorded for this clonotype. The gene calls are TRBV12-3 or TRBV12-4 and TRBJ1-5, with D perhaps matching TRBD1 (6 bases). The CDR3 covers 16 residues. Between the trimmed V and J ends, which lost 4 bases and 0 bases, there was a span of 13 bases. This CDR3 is CASSYGGGHSNQPQHF. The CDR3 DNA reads TGTGCCAGCAGTTACGGCGGGGGACATAGCAATCAGCCCCAGCATTTT.

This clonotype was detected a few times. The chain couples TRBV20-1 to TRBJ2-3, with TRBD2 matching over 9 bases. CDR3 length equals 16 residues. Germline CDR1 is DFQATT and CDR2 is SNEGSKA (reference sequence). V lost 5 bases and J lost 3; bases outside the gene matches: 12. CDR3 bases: TGCAGTGCTGAAAAATCGTATAGCGGGAGTACAGATACGCAGTATTTT. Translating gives CSAEKSYSGSTDTQYF.

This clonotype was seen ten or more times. In nucleotides, the CDR3 is TGTGCCACCAGCAGAGAGTTTAGGACTGAAGCTTTCTTT. Translated, it gives CATSREFRTEAFF. The chain uses TRBV15 and TRBJ1-1; D is unresolved. Germline CDR1 LNHNV, CDR2 YYDKDF (reference sequence). The CDR3 length is 13 residues. Trimming removed 0 bases at V and 5 bases at J, with 7 bases between.

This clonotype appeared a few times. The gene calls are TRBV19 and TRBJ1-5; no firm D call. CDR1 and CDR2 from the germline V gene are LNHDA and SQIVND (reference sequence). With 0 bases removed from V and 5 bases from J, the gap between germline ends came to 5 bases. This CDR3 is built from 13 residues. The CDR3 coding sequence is TGTGCCAGTAGTATAGAGAGAGATCAGCCCCAGCATTTT. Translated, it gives CASSIERDQPQHF.